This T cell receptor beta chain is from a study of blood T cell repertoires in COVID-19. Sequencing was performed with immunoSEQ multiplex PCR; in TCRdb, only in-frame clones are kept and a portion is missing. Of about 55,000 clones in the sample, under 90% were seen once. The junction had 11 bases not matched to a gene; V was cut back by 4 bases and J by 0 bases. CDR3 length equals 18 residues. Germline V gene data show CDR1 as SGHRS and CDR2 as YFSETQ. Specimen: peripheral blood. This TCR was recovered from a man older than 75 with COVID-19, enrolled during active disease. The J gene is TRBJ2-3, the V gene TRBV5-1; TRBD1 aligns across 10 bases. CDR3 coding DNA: TGCGCCAGCAGCCTGGGACAGGGGTTAGCTCCTAGCACAGATACGCAGTATTTT. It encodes CASSLGQGLAPSTDTQYF.